This record concerns one T cell receptor beta chain sequence. What it recognizes is unknown. The treatment denotes: oral pan-JAK inhibitor, 5-10 mg twice daily. The sample originates from a study of CD8+ T cells in alopecia areata. Whole-study findings and limits: Many expanded lesional clones stayed in scalp and blood while on tofacitinib.

RNA, once extracted, was reverse transcribed into cDNA for use as the sequencing template. Repertoires were generated with immunoSEQ multiplex PCR, while TCRdb's copy carries only in-frame clones and drops some. Of about 120,000 clones in the sample, 53% were seen once. CDR1 is SGHRS and CDR2 is YFSETQ in the germline V gene. Trimming left V 0 bases short and J 8 bases short, with 3 bases between. This CDR3 spans 11 amino acids. The material was CD4+ T cells sorted from blood, obtained at week 4, from a patient treated with tofacitinib. The source of this sequence is a human donor with alopecia areata. This chain links TRBV5-1 with TRBJ2-1; D is unresolved. CDR3 region: CASSLEDEQFF. The CDR3 DNA follows: TGCGCCAGCAGCTTGGAGGATGAGCAGTTCTTC.